One and the same sample provided the 12 T cell receptor beta chains below, sequenced in a study of graft-versus-host responses after intestinal transplantation. Produced via immunoSEQ multiplex PCR; TCRdb's table is partial and in-frame only. The sample has 84,000 or so clones; approximately 82% are singletons. The antigens of these receptors remain unknown. The sample in question was unstimulated CD4+ T cells sorted from spleen or lymph node cells, obtained before intestinal transplant. The receptors here all came from a human donor who received an intestinal transplant.

The chain uses TRBV5-4 and TRBJ1-2; D is possibly TRBD1 (5 bases). The germline V gene encodes CDR1 SGHNT and CDR2 YYREEE (reference sequence). This CDR3 has 13 amino acids. V lost 4 bases, J lost 8 bases, and 15 bases lay in between. CDR3: CASSVYHRSGYTF. The CDR3 coding sequence is TGTGCCAGCAGCGTATATCACAGGTCGGGCTACACCTTC.

This chain links TRBV30 with TRBJ2-1; D is unclear. Germline CDR1 GTSNPN, CDR2 SVGIG (reference sequence). The V and J ends lost 1 base and 0 bases respectively, with 10 bases between them. This CDR3 has 15 amino acids. The CDR3: CAWSGGFRSYNEQFF. CDR3 coding DNA: TGTGCCTGGAGTGGAGGATTCCGCTCCTACAATGAGCAGTTCTTC. The entire variable domain, with the rest obtained from reference TRBV30 and TRBJ2-1, is as follows: SQTIHQWPATLVQPVGSPLSLECTVEGTSNPNLYWYRQAAGRGLQLLFYSVGIGQISSEVPQNLSASRPQDRQFILSSKKLLLSDSGFYLCAWSGGFRSYNEQFFGPGTRLTVL.

The genes are TRBV28 and TRBJ2-7, with 8 nucleotides matching TRBD1. V trimming: 3 bases; J trimming: 7 bases; junction bases outside the gene matches: 11. Per germline, CDR1 MDHEN and CDR2 SYDVKM. The CDR3 is made up of 15 amino acids. The CDR3 spells CASSFGWTGSREQYF. CDR3 DNA sequence: TGTGCCAGCAGTTTCGGATGGACAGGGTCTCGTGAGCAGTACTTC.

The chain has TRBV9 and TRBJ1-3; TRBD1 might be the D (5 bases). The CDR3 extends over 16 amino acids. Trimming removed 1 base at V and 0 bases at J, with 11 bases between. The germline V gene has CDR1 SGDLS and CDR2 YYNGEE. Here the CDR3 DNA reads TGTGCCAGCAGCGTACTCGACGGACACTCTGGAAACACCATATATTTT. Amino acids: CASSVLDGHSGNTIYF. The full variable domain, its missing parts supplied by reference TRBV9 and TRBJ1-3, is DSGVTQTPKHLITATGQRVTLRCSPRSGDLSVYWYQQSLDQGLQFLIQYYNGEERAKGNILERFSAQQFPDLHSELNLSSLELGDSALYFCASSVLDGHSGNTIYFGEGSWLTVV.

This chain connects TRBV28 to TRBJ2-3; D perhaps matches TRBD1 (6 bases). V shed 8 bases and J shed 0 bases, with 6 bases lying between them. CDR1 and CDR2 (germline): MDHEN, SYDVKM. There are 12 residues in the CDR3. The CDR3 DNA follows: TGTGCCAGCGGACAGAGCACAGATACGCAGTATTTT. It translates to CASGQSTDTQYF.

The V gene is TRBV5-1, the J gene TRBJ2-3; the D gene is possibly TRBD1 (7 bases). The CDR3 totals 14 residues. Looked up from germline, CDR1 is SGHRS and CDR2 is YFSETQ. V gave up 3 bases and J gave up 4 bases, with 12 bases separating them. The CDR3 region has the DNA TGCGCCAGCAGCTCTCAGGGGGGATCAGATACGCAGTATTTT. Its translation: CASSSQGGSDTQYF.

This clone was observed a few times. The chain uses TRBV5-1 and TRBJ2-7; 8 nucleotides agree with TRBD2. CDR1 and CDR2 from the germline V gene are SGHRS and YFSETQ. The length of the CDR3 is 14 residues. V shed 0 bases and J 7 bases; nucleotides not matched to a gene: 6. The CDR3 bases are TGCGCCAGCAGCTTGGCTAGCGGGTCGCGAGAGCAGTACTTC. As protein: CASSLASGSREQYF. The full variable domain, with the rest looked up from reference TRBV5-1 and TRBJ2-7, is KAGVTQTPRYLIKTRGQQVTLSCSPISGHRSVSWYQQTPGQGLQFLFEYFSETQRNKGNFPGRFSGRQFSNSRSEMNVSTLELGDSALYLCASSLASGSREQYFGPGTRLTVT.

This clone was seen once. The chain recombines TRBV10-1 with TRBJ2-5; possibly TRBD1 for D (6 bases). Germline lookup yields CDR1 WNHNN and CDR2 SYGVQD (reference sequence). The CDR3 is 14 residues long. Trimming took off 3 bases at V and 0 bases at J, with 8 bases between the two ends. CDR3 residues: CASSDRDNQETQYF. CDR3 nucleotides: TGCGCCAGCAGTGATAGGGACAACCAAGAGACCCAGTACTTC.

This clone showed up just once. J is TRBJ2-7 and V is TRBV20-1; a possible D gene is TRBD1 (6 bases). V gave up 8 bases and J gave up 6 bases, with 14 bases separating them. Germline V gene sequence: CDR1 DFQATT, CDR2 SNEGSKA (reference sequence). The CDR3 sequence is 11 residues long. The CDR3 bases are TGCAGTCAACAGGGTTCCACCGAGCAGTACTTC. Amino acid sequence: CSQQGSTEQYF.

V gene TRBV30 combines with J gene TRBJ1-2; D ambiguous. This CDR3 is built from 12 residues. With 2 bases removed from V and 2 bases from J, the gap between germline ends came to 6 bases. Germline lookup yields CDR1 GTSNPN and CDR2 SVGIG (reference sequence). The CDR3 spells CAWSRGNYGYTF. CDR3 in DNA: TGTGCCTGGAGTAGAGGGAACTATGGCTACACCTTC.

The CDR3 DNA follows: TGTGCCAGCAGTGAGCGGACAGGGGGATGGACTGAAGCTTTCTTT. It translates to CASSERTGGWTEAFF. The V gene is TRBV2, the J gene TRBJ1-1; TRBD1 agrees at 10 bases. Germline V gene sequence: CDR1 SNHLY, CDR2 FYNNEI. Trimming at V came to 3 bases and at J to 5 bases, leaving 6 bases not matched to a gene. The CDR3 is 15 amino acids.

The chain recombines TRBV5-1 with TRBJ2-7; 8 bases are a match to TRBD2. Trimming cost V 5 bases and J 4 bases; bases outside gene matches: 11. This CDR3 comprises 15 residues. Per germline, CDR1 SGHRS and CDR2 YFSETQ. CDR3 loop: CASSFGLAGTYEQYF. In nucleotides, the CDR3 is TGCGCCAGCAGTTTCGGGCTAGCGGGTACATACGAGCAGTACTTC.